These 14 T cell receptor beta chains came from one sample sequenced in a study of Graves' ophthalmopathy and Graves' hyperthyroidism. Beta-chain TCR CDR3 regions were amplified from RNA transcripts. An initial RT-PCR round employing HTBI primers preceded a second-round multiplex PCR. TCRdb called the multiplex PCR reads again in MiXCR, with one record for every CDR3 protein. Of about 39,000 distinct CDR3 sequences listed, around half were seen once; the top ten hold about 28%. The sample was peripheral blood. These receptors were taken from an adult woman with stable Graves' hyperthyroidism.

This clonotype was detected ten times or more. J is TRBJ1-4 and V is TRBV5-1; D possibly corresponds to TRBD1 (5 bases). Deletions cut 2 bases from V and 5 bases from J, with 10 bases between. CDR1 is SGHRS and CDR2 is YFSETQ in the germline V gene. The CDR3 totals 14 residues. The CDR3 here is CASSFAGINEKLFF. In DNA, the CDR3 is TGCGCCAGCAGCTTTGCAGGGATAAATGAAAAACTGTTTTTT.

The rearrangement uses TRBV12-3 or TRBV12-4 and TRBJ1-4, with D hard to call. The CDR3 spans 9 residues. This CDR3 reads CLGYEKLFF. The CDR3 DNA reads TGTCTTGGGTATGAAAAACTGTTTTTT.

This chain uses TRBV29-1 with TRBJ1-1, with D perhaps matching TRBD1 (5 bases). The germline gives CDR1 SQVTM, CDR2 ANQGSEA. The CDR3 totals 15 residues. The germline V and J ends were trimmed by 8 bases and 1 base, with 20 bases remaining between them. CDR3 nucleotides: TGCAGCACCCCTAATGTGAGGGGATCGAACACTGAAGCTTTCTTT. As protein: CSTPNVRGSNTEAFF.

This sequence joins TRBV15 and TRBJ2-7; 8 nucleotides match TRBD2. Unmatched junction bases numbered 11, after V lost 8 bases and J lost 5 bases. CDR3 size: 14 residues. The germline CDR1 and CDR2 sequences are LNHNV and YYDKDF (reference sequence). The CDR3 loop reads CATLRQRERDEQYF. The CDR3 coding sequence is TGTGCCACCCTCAGGCAGCGGGAGCGCGACGAGCAGTACTTC.

The V gene is TRBV29-1, the J gene TRBJ1-5; TRBD1 matches at 9 bases. Per germline, CDR1 SQVTM and CDR2 ANQGSEA. The V gene end was trimmed by 7 bases and the J gene end by 7 bases; junction bases not matched to a gene: 5. This CDR3 is 12 amino acids long. CDR3 nucleotides: TGCAGCGACGCCGGGACAGGGCAGCCCCAGCATTTT. This gives the protein CSDAGTGQPQHF.

Only a few counts were recorded for this clonotype. V gene TRBV10-3 combines with J gene TRBJ1-3; D unresolved. V was trimmed by 8 bases and J by 4 bases, leaving 12 bases between them. The CDR3 is 13 amino acids. The germline V gene has CDR1 ENHRY and CDR2 SYGVKD. The CDR3 region is CAIGLPGGNTIYF. The CDR3 nucleotides are TGTGCCATCGGCCTCCCGGGGGGAAACACCATATATTTT.

The chain joins TRBV4-1 to TRBJ2-7; 12 nucleotides line up with TRBD1. The CDR3 is 13 amino acids. The ends lost 7 bases at V and 5 bases at J; junction bases unmatched: 3. The V gene's germline CDR1 is MGHRA and CDR2 YSYEKL. The CDR3 nucleotides are TGCGCCAGCACCGGGACAGGGGGCGACGAGCAGTACTTC. Amino acid sequence: CASTGTGGDEQYF.

In this sample, this clonotype turned up many times. The chain uses TRBV28 and TRBJ2-7; possible D gene TRBD1, 7 bases. CDR1 is MDHEN and CDR2 is SYDVKM in the germline V gene. The V and J ends lost 5 bases and 0 bases respectively, with 14 bases between them. This CDR3 has 15 residues. In DNA, the CDR3 is TGTGCCAGCAGTCAACCCAGGGGGGCCTCCTACGAGCAGTACTTC. This gives the protein CASSQPRGASYEQYF.

Many counts were recorded for this clonotype. The chain recombines TRBV5-4 with TRBJ2-3, with 7 bases that match TRBD2. Unmatched junction bases numbered 5, after V lost 2 bases and J lost 2 bases. The germline CDR1 and CDR2 sequences are SGHNT and YYREEE (reference sequence). The CDR3 runs 15 residues. CDR3 loop: CASSFGGGITDTQYF. The CDR3 DNA reads TGTGCCAGCAGCTTTGGGGGAGGGATCACAGATACGCAGTATTTT.

The chain is built from TRBV7-9 and TRBJ2-7; 7 bases are a match to TRBD1. Germline assignment: CDR1 SEHNR and CDR2 FQNEAQ (reference sequence). V was clipped by 6 bases and J by 0 bases; unmatched bases: 2. CDR3 length: 13 residues. CDR3 in amino acids: CASSGTDSYEQYF. The CDR3 coding sequence is TGTGCCAGCAGTGGGACAGACTCCTACGAGCAGTACTTC. Based on the CDR3 plus reference TRBV7-9 and TRBJ2-7, the full variable domain is DTGVSQNPRHKITKRGQNVTFRCDPISEHNRLYWYRQTLGQGPEFLTYFQNEAQLEKSRLLSDRFSAERPKGSFSTLEIQRTEQGDSAMYLCASSGTDSYEQYFGPGTRLTVT.

This clonotype was detected only a few times. CDR3 sequence: CASSGQGYNQPQHF. Here the CDR3 DNA reads TGTGCCAGTAGCGGACAGGGGTACAATCAGCCCCAGCATTTT. The V call is TRBV19, the J call TRBJ1-5; TRBD1 aligns across 9 bases. V shed 6 bases and J 3 bases; nucleotides not matched to a gene: 3. Germline V gene data show CDR1 as LNHDA and CDR2 as SQIVND (reference sequence). CDR3 length: 14 amino acids.

This clonotype was counted ten times or more. No conserved phenylalanine or tryptophan is present at the end of the CDR3, so a read error is the likely explanation. V is TRBV2 and J is TRBJ1-1, with 8 bases matching TRBD1. Germline V gene sequence: CDR1 SNHLY, CDR2 FYNNEI. The CDR3 runs 17 residues. The V segment lost 4 bases and the J segment 1 base; nucleotides outside the gene matches: 11. The CDR3 nucleotides read TGTGCCAGCAGTGGAGATAAGACAGGGGTGAGGAACACTGAAGCTTTCTCT. This codes for CASSGDKTGVRNTEAFS.

V and J are TRBV2 and TRBJ2-5; 12 bases agree with TRBD2. The trim removed 3 bases at V and 5 bases at J, leaving 4 bases unmatched. From germline, CDR1 is SNHLY and CDR2 FYNNEI. The CDR3 length is 15 residues. This CDR3 reads CASSEASGRGETQYF. The CDR3 region has the DNA TGTGCCAGCAGTGAGGCTAGCGGGAGGGGGGAGACCCAGTACTTC.

This clonotype was observed at least ten times. The chain recombines TRBV6-5 with TRBJ2-2, with a weak D call TRBD1 (6 bases). This CDR3 region has 15 residues. The V end lost 7 bases, the J end lost 7 bases, and 19 bases lay between the germline ends. Germline V gene lookup returns CDR1 MNHEY and CDR2 SVGAGI. The CDR3 DNA sequence: TGTGCCAGCAACCTACGACCAGGGGTTGGCGGGGAGCTGTTTTTT. This encodes CASNLRPGVGGELFF.